This TCR beta chain was documented in a study of blood T cell repertoires in COVID-19. For the study at large: T cells, B-cell-depleted T cells, or PBMCs provided the cDNA or gDNA that served as material.

Across about two dozen US areas, participants ranged in age from 18 to 89 years. CDR1 MNHEY and CDR2 SMNVEV come from the germline V gene (reference sequence). Trimming took off 6 bases at V and 6 bases at J, with 21 bases between the two ends. The CDR3 runs to 16 residues. Sequencing used immunoSEQ multiplex PCR; TCRdb keeps in-frame clones, though not all of them. The data show some 330,000 clones, more than 70% seen once. This clonotype was sampled from a man between 35 and 55 years old in a cohort exposed to, infected with or recovered from COVID-19 (not recorded which). The chain combines TRBV27 with TRBJ1-5, with a possible D match to TRBD1 (5 bases). Sequenced material: PBMCs or T cells enriched from blood (not recorded which). The CDR3 region has the DNA TGTGCCAGCAGCCCTAGGGAGGGGTTCGCGCGTCAGCCCCAGCATTTT. Translation gives CASSPREGFARQPQHF.